One sample yielded the 6 T cell receptor beta chains listed below, sequenced in a study of blood T cell repertoires in COVID-19. Method: immunoSEQ multiplex PCR; TCRdb's copy keeps in-frame clones and lacks some. The sample lists more than 80,000 clones; around 80% were seen once. The material sequenced was peripheral blood. Every receptor here comes from a man between 50 and 59 years old with active or convalescent COVID-19.

The genes are TRBV19 and TRBJ2-2; D is possibly TRBD2 (5 bases). Germline V gene data show CDR1 as LNHDA and CDR2 as SQIVND (reference sequence). The CDR3 length is 15 residues. Between the trimmed V and J ends, which lost 1 base and 0 bases, there was a span of 6 bases. In DNA form, the CDR3 reads TGTGCCAGTAGTATAGGAGGGTCGAACACCGGGGAGCTGTTTTTT. Encoded protein: CASSIGGSNTGELFF.

The rearrangement joins TRBV24-1 to TRBJ2-5, with 9 bases identical to TRBD1. Per the germline V gene, CDR1 is KGHDR and CDR2 is SFDVKD. The CDR3 extends over 16 amino acids. Trimming cost V 5 bases and J 1 base; bases outside gene matches: 7. The CDR3 DNA is TGTGCCACCAGTGCCCCATCGGGACAGGGCCAAGAGACCCAGTACTTC. Protein sequence: CATSAPSGQGQETQYF.

This sequence joins TRBV7-9 and TRBJ1-1; 7 nucleotides match TRBD1. The CDR3 is 13 amino acids. J was trimmed by 11 bases and V by 4 bases; bases with no gene match: 10. Per the germline V gene, CDR1 is SEHNR and CDR2 is FQNEAQ (reference sequence). The DNA for the CDR3 is TGTGCCAGCAGCTCCGGGCGACAGGGCAGCGCTTTCTTT. Translation: CASSSGRQGSAFF. The variable domain in full, completed from reference TRBV7-9 and TRBJ1-1, reads DTGVSQNPRHKITKRGQNVTFRCDPISEHNRLYWYRQTLGQGPEFLTYFQNEAQLEKSRLLSDRFSAERPKGSFSTLEIQRTEQGDSAMYLCASSSGRQGSAFFGQGTRLTVV.

This chain's CDR3 is CASVQAIGANVLTF. The DNA for the CDR3 is TGTGCCAGTGTTCAGGCAATTGGGGCCAACGTCCTGACTTTC. The chain carries TRBV19 and TRBJ2-6; D gene ambiguous. This CDR3 region has 14 residues. Trimming removed 8 bases at V and 3 bases at J, with 11 bases between. Germline CDR1 LNHDA, CDR2 SQIVND (reference sequence).

The J gene is TRBJ1-3, the V gene TRBV19; no clear D. The CDR3 is 12 residues long. V was pared by 5 bases and J by 4 bases, with 6 bases between. Germline CDR1 and CDR2: LNHDA and SQIVND (reference sequence). DNA for the CDR3: TGTGCCAGTAGTCTTTTGGGAAACACCATATATTTT. Translating gives CASSLLGNTIYF.

This chain connects TRBV18 to TRBJ2-3; possible D gene TRBD2, 6 bases. CDR1 is KGHSH and CDR2 is LQKENI in the germline V gene. V gave up 1 base and J gave up 3 bases, with 8 bases separating them. The CDR3 loop spans 14 amino acids. The CDR3 DNA reads as TGTGCCAGCTCACCACGGACTACGACAGATACGCAGTATTTT. Encoded protein: CASSPRTTTDTQYF.